This T cell receptor beta chain came from a study of human T cells and chemical hapten exposure. As for the study in general: Slight volume differences across pooled libraries mainly accounted for varying per-sample TCR yields.

From the RACE reads, TCRdb called clonotypes with MiXCR, one entry per CDR3 protein. The table shows about 380,000 distinct CDR3 sequences, with about 6% occurring only once. Points from the study as a whole: With regard to DPC sensitization, TCRs above 1 in 1000 frequency did not change.

Time point of the sample: patch test 2, 6 weeks after DPC sensitization. Specified treatment: therapeutic diphenylcyclopropenone sensitization with weekly scalp DPC. The table lists this clonotype with a few counts. Antigen unknown. This CDR3 region has 15 residues. The V end lost 2 bases, the J end lost 0 bases, and 8 bases lay between the germline ends. Germline V gene lookup returns CDR1 SGHAT and CDR2 FQDESV (reference sequence). This specimen consisted of whole blood, obtained in connection with sensitization to the hapten diphenylcyclopropenone (DPC). The clonotype originates from a woman aged 18-29 years with alopecia areata. Some clones in this sample may be carry-over from other donors' samples. The chain combines TRBV11-1 with TRBJ1-3; unclear D gene. CDR3 coding DNA: TGTGCCAGCAGCTTATGGTGGGACTCTGGAAACACCATATATTTT. This translates into CASSLWWDSGNTIYF.